This TCR beta chain was found in a study of blood T cell repertoires in COVID-19. Study summary: Sites in the United States, Italy and Spain provided acute and convalescent COVID-19 samples. The analysed material was cDNA or gDNA that came from T cells, B-cell-depleted T cells, or PBMCs.

Per the original data handling: Counts of nucleated cells, estimated from reference gene primer amplification, were obtained. The assay was immunoSEQ multiplex PCR, and TCRdb's table has in-frame clones only and misses some. The DNA gave D and trimming, while V, J and clone size come from that table. The sample records tens of thousands of clones, roughly 83% being singletons. Trimming removed 4 bases from V and 5 bases from J; junction bases left unmatched: 9. CDR1 is LNHDA and CDR2 is SQIVND in the germline V gene (reference sequence). The CDR3 has 15 amino acids. J is TRBJ2-5 and V is TRBV19; 8 nucleotides agree with TRBD1. The TCR was taken from an elderly man with active or convalescent COVID-19. The sequencing input was peripheral blood. The CDR3 DNA follows: TGTGCCAGTAGTAAGTCCCGGGACAGGTTTGAGACCCAGTACTTC. Residues: CASSKSRDRFETQYF.